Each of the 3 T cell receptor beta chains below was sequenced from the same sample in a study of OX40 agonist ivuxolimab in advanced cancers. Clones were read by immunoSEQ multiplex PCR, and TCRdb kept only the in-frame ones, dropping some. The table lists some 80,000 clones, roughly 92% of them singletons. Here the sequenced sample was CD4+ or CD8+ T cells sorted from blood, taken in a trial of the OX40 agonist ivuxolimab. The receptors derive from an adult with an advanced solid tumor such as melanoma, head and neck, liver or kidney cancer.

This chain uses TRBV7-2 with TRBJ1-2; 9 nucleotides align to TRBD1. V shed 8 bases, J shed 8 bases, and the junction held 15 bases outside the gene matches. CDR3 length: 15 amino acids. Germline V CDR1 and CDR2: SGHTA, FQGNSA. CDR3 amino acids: CASLKTGGALIGYTF. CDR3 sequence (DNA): TGTGCCAGCCTTAAAACAGGGGGCGCGTTAATAGGCTACACCTTC.

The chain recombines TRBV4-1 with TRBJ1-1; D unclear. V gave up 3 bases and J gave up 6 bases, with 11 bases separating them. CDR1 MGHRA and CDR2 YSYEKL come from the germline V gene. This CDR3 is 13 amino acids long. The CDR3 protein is CASSQVVSPEAFF. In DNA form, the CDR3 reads TGCGCCAGCAGCCAGGTAGTAAGTCCTGAAGCTTTCTTT.

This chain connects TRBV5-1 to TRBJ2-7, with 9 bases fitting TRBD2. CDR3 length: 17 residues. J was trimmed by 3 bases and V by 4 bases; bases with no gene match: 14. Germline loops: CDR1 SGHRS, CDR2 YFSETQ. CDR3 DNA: TGCGCCAGCAGCCTCAACGCAGCGACTAGCGGACTCTACGAGCAGTACTTC. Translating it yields CASSLNAATSGLYEQYF.